This T cell receptor (gamma chain) is drawn from a study of γδ T cells in repeated Plasmodium falciparum infection. TCRdb used CATT to re-call clones from the multiplex PCR reads. The table shows tens of thousands of gamma-chain clones, with approximately 2.9% occurring only once. The CDR3 has 16 residues. Germline V CDR1 and CDR2: EGSTGY, YDSYTSSV. With V trimmed by 0 bases and J by 4 bases, 8 bases remained unmatched. Bulk repertoires came from Vgamma9/Vdelta2+ or Vdelta2-negative gammadelta T cells flow-sorted from PBMC. The specimen was gamma-delta T cells from blood. V usage is TRGV4 and J usage is TRGJP1. TCRdb lists no J gene, so it was determined here by aligning the DNA to germline. The source is a pool of human donors (malaria-infected and uninfected, not separated). The CDR3 DNA reads TGTGCCACCTGGGATGGGCTGTTGAACACTGGTTGGTTCAAGATATTT. This gives the protein CATWDGLLNTGWFKIF.